This T cell receptor (beta chain) is from a study of shared clonotypes between healthy human individuals. Overall study context: The donor group consisted of two women and a few men, aged 18 to 49.

A deep-level run was used for the assay. Clones were read by immunoSEQ multiplex PCR, and TCRdb kept only the in-frame ones, dropping some. This table has over a million clones, roughly 97% appearing once. Note on this clone: Its specificity is not known.

Investigators divided CD4+ cells into CD45RA+ naive and CD45RA-negative memory subsets. General study points: Enrolling few donors narrowed the genetic and exposure-history diversity that was represented.

The CDR3 sequence is 13 residues long. Germline loops: CDR1 PRHDT, CDR2 FYEKMQ (reference sequence). V lost 5 bases and J lost 2, with 7 bases in between. The sequence was obtained from a young man in good health. The genes are TRBV13 and TRBJ2-1; maybe TRBD1 (6 bases). The sequencing sample was made of naive CD4+ T cells sorted from blood. Subset noted: CD45RA+ positively selected. CDR3 nucleotides: TGTGCCAGCAGCCGGACAGCCTACAATGAGCAGTTCTTC. Translation gives CASSRTAYNEQFF.